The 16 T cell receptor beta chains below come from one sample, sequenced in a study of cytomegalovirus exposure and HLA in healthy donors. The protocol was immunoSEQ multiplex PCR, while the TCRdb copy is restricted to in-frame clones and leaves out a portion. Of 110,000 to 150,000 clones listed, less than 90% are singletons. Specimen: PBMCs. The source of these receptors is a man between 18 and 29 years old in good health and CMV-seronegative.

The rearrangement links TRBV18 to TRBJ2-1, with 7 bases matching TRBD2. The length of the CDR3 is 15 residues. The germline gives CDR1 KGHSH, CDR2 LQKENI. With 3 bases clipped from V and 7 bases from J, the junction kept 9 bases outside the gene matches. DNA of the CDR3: TGTGCCAGCTCACCCGAGACTAGCCGGGGGAATGAGCAGTTCTTC. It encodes CASSPETSRGNEQFF. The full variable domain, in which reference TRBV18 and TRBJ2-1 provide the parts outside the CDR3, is NAGVMQNPRHLVRRRGQEARLRCSPMKGHSHVYWYRQLPEEGLKFMVYLQKENIIDESGMPKERFSAEFPKEGPSILRIQQVVRGDSAAYFCASSPETSRGNEQFFGPGTRLTVL.

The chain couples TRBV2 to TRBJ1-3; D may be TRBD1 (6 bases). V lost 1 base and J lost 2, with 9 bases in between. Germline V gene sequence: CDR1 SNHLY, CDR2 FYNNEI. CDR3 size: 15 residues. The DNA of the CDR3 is TGTGCCAGCAGTGAAGTAACAGGGACTGGAAACACCATATATTTT. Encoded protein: CASSEVTGTGNTIYF.

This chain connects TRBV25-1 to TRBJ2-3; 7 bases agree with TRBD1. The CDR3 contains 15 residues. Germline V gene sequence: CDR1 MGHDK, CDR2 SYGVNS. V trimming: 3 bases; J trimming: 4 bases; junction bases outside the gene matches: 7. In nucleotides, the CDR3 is TGTGCCAGCAGTGATCCTACAGGGGCGGCAGATACGCAGTATTTT. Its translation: CASSDPTGAADTQYF.

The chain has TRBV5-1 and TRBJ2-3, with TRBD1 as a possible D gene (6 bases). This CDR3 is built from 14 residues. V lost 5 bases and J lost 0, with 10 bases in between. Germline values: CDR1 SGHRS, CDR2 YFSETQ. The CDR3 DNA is TGCGCCAGCAGTCAGGGGCAGAGCACAGATACGCAGTATTTT. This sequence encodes CASSQGQSTDTQYF.

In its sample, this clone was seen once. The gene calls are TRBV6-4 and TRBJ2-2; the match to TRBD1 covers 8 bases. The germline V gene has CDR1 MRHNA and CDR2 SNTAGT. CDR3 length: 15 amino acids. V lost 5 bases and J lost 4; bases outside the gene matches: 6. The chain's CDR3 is CASSRQGRGTGELFF. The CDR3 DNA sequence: TGTGCCAGCAGTAGACAGGGGCGCGGCACCGGGGAGCTGTTTTTT.

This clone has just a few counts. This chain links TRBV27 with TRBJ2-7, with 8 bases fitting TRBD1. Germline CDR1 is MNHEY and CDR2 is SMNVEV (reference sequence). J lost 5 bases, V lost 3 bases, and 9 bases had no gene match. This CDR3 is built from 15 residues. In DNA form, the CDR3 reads TGTGCCAGCAGTTTTCTTCGCGCAGGGGGCCACGAGCAGTACTTC. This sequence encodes CASSFLRAGGHEQYF.

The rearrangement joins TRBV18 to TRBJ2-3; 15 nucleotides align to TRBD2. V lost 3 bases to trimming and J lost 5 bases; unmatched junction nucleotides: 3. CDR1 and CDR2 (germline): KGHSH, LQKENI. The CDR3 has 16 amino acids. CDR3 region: CASSPWGLAGGDTQYF. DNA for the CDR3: TGTGCCAGCTCACCTTGGGGACTAGCGGGAGGAGATACGCAGTATTTT.

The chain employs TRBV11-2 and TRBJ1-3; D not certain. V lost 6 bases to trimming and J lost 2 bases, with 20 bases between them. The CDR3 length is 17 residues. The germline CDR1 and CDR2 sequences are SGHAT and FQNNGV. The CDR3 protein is CASSSPNTTTAGNTIYF. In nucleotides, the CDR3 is TGTGCCAGCAGTTCGCCGAACACCACAACAGCTGGAAACACCATATATTTT. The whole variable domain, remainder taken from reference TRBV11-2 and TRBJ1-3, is EAGVAQSPRYKIIEKRQSVAFWCNPISGHATLYWYQQILGQGPKLLIQFQNNGVVDDSQLPKDRFSAERLKGVDSTLKIQPAKLEDSAVYLCASSSPNTTTAGNTIYFGEGSWLTVV.

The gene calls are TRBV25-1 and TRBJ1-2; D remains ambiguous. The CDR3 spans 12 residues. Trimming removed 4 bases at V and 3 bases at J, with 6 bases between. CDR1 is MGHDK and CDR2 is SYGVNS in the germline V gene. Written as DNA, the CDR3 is TGTGCCAGCAGTGCCTACGACTATGGCTACACCTTC. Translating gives CASSAYDYGYTF.

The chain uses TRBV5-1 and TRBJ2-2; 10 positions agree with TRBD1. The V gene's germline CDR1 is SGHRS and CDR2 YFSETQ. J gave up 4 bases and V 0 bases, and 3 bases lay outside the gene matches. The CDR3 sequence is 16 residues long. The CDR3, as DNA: TGCGCCAGCAGCTTGGTTGGACAGGGGGGCACCGGGGAGCTGTTTTTT. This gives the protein CASSLVGQGGTGELFF. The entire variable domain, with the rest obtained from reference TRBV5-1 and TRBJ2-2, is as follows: KAGVTQTPRYLIKTRGQQVTLSCSPISGHRSVSWYQQTPGQGLQFLFEYFSETQRNKGNFPGRFSGRQFSNSRSEMNVSTLELGDSALYLCASSLVGQGGTGELFFGEGSRLTVL.

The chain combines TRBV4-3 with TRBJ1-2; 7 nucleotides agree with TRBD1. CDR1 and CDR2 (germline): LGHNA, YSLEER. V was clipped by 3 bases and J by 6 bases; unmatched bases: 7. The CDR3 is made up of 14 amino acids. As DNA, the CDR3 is TGCGCCAGCAGCCATGGGCTCGGGACAGATGGCTACACCTTC. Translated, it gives CASSHGLGTDGYTF.

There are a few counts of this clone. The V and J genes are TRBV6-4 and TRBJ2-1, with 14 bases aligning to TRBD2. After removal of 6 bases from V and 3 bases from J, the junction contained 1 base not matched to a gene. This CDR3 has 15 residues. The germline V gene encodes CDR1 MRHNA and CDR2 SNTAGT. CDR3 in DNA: TGTGCCAGCAGCGGGACTAGCGGGGGCTACAATGAGCAGTTCTTC. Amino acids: CASSGTSGGYNEQFF.

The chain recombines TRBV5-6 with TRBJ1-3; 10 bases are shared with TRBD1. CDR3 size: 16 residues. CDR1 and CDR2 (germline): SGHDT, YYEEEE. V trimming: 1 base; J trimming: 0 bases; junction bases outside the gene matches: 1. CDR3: CASSLRTGGSGNTIYF. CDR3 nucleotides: TGTGCCAGCAGCTTGAGGACAGGGGGCTCTGGAAACACCATATATTTT. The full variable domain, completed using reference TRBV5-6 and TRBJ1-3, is DAGVTQSPTHLIKTRGQQVTLRCSPKSGHDTVSWYQQALGQGPQFIFQYYEEEERQRGNFPDRFSGHQFPNYSSELNVNALLLGDSALYLCASSLRTGGSGNTIYFGEGSWLTVV.

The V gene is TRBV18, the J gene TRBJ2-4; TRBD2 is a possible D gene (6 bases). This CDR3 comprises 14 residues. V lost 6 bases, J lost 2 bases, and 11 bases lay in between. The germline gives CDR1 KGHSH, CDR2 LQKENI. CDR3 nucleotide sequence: TGTGCCAGCTCCCCCGCGGGGCCCAAAAACATTCAGTACTTC. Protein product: CASSPAGPKNIQYF.

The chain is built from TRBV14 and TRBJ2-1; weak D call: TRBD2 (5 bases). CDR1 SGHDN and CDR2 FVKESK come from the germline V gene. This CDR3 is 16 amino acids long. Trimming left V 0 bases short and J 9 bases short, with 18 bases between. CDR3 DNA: TGTGCCAGCAGCCAAGATCTGAGGGCCTCAAAGGGTGAGCAGTTCTTC. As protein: CASSQDLRASKGEQFF. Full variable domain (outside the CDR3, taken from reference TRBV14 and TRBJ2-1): EAGVTQFPSHSVIEKGQTVTLRCDPISGHDNLYWYRRVMGKEIKFLLHFVKESKQDESGMPNNRFLAERTGGTYSTLKVQPAELEDSGVYFCASSQDLRASKGEQFFGPGTRLTVL.

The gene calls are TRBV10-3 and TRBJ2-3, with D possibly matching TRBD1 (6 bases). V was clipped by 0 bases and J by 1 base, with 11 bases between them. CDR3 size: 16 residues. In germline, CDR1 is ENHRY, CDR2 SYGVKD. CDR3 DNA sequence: TGTGCCATCAGTGAGTCGAGCAGGGGCGGCACAGATACGCAGTATTTT. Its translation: CAISESSRGGTDTQYF.